This T cell receptor beta chain is drawn from a study of blood T cells in healthy people across ages. A second PCR of 7 to 11 cycles used a sample-barcoded 5' primer and a J-beta primer mix. TCRdb used MiXCR to reprocess the 5' RACE reads, holding one entry per CDR3 protein. The table shows about 630,000 distinct CDR3 sequences, with under 25% occurring only once. Trimming removed 2 bases from V and 3 bases from J; junction bases left unmatched: 11. The CDR3 loop spans 17 amino acids. Germline values: CDR1 LNHNV, CDR2 YYDKDF (reference sequence). Study results and limitations: More naive CD4+ cells and higher diversity marked long-lived donors relative to aged donors. Changes seen in expanded clonotypes were possibly confounded by donor CMV status left unknown.

It was roughly 10 milliliters of peripheral blood that were drawn from each donor. Total RNA extracted from each sample amounted to at least 6 micrograms. The sample holds a few counts of this clonotype. Its target is unknown. The receptor comes from an older man in good health. The chain employs TRBV15 and TRBJ1-2; 8 bases agree with TRBD1. Input material: blood. The CDR3 loop is CATSRPTRDRGHYGYTF. DNA of the CDR3: TGTGCCACCAGCAGACCCACCCGCGACAGGGGACACTATGGCTACACCTTC.